A single TCR beta chain is shown here with its context. No antigen is known for it. Then a second PCR, running about 6 to 11 cycles, was carried out with a sample-barcoded 5' primer and a J-beta primer mix. Each cDNA molecule was tagged by a template-switch adaptor with 12 random nucleotides. Using its own MiXCR run on the 5' RACE reads, TCRdb lists one record per CDR3 protein. The sample has roughly 1.9 million distinct CDR3 sequences, 35% to 50% seen once; the top ten hold 20% to 25%. The people who gave samples were healthy Caucasians from Russia, aged about 6 to 95. The data were taken from a study of blood T cells in healthy people across ages. General study points: Age brought a roughly linear fall in TCR beta diversity measured per million T cells.

V lost 2 bases and J lost 0; bases outside the gene matches: 7. Germline loops: CDR1 SGHTA, CDR2 FQGTGA. This CDR3 is built from 17 residues. The specimen sequenced was blood. This TCR derives from a human donor in good health. This rearrangement joins TRBV7-3 to TRBJ2-4; 7 nucleotides agree with TRBD2. The CDR3 region is CASSLGGVGGAKNIQYF. DNA of the CDR3: TGTGCCAGCAGCTTAGGGGGGGTTGGAGGAGCCAAAAACATTCAGTACTTC.